This is a list of T cell receptor beta chains from one sample in a study of shared clonotypes between healthy human individuals. The assay was immunoSEQ multiplex PCR, and TCRdb's table has in-frame clones only and misses some. The sample has about 870,000 clones, 92% seen once. The sequenced material came from naive CD8+ T cells sorted from blood. The source of these receptors is a man aged 25 to 40 in good health. CDR3s include the opening cysteine and the closing phenylalanine or tryptophan. D genes are given only for firm matches. The size field is filled for only some rows; it gives once, few, many or a size class.

DNA: TGTGCCAGCAGTGAAAAAGGGGAGCAGTACTTC; CDR3: CASSEKGEQYF; size: -; J: TRBJ2-7; D: -; V: TRBV25-1
DNA: TGTGCCAGCAGCTCCGGGACTAGCGGGAACCACACAGATACGCAGTATTTT; CDR3: CASSSGTSGNHTDTQYF; size: -; J: TRBJ2-3; D: TRBD2; V: TRBV7-9
DNA: TGTGCCAGTAGTATGGGGACAGGGGTCCCAGATACGCAGTATTTT; CDR3: CASSMGTGVPDTQYF; size: -; J: TRBJ2-3; D: TRBD1; V: TRBV19
DNA: TGTGCCAGCAGTGAAGTAACCTTTGGTGACGAGCAGTACTTC; CDR3: CASSEVTFGDEQYF; size: -; J: TRBJ2-7; D: -; V: TRBV6-1
DNA: TGTGCCAGCAGCTTAAGTCTAGCGGGAGTACAGAATGAGCAGTTCTTC; CDR3: CASSLSLAGVQNEQFF; size: -; J: TRBJ2-1; D: TRBD2; V: TRBV7-3
DNA: TGCGCCAGCAGTGAGTCGGTACCCCCACCCGGGGAGCTGTTTTTT; CDR3: CASSESVPPPGELFF; size: few; J: TRBJ2-2; D: -; V: TRBV10-1
DNA: TGTGCCACCAGCAGAGATTTGGGCGGGAGCGTAGTTTGGGGGGAGCTGTTTTTT; CDR3: CATSRDLGGSVVWGELFF; size: -; J: TRBJ2-2; D: TRBD2; V: TRBV15
DNA: TGTGCCAGTTCCCACCTTAGCAATCAGCCCCAGCATTTT; CDR3: CASSHLSNQPQHF; size: -; J: TRBJ1-5; D: -; V: TRBV27
DNA: TGCAGCGTCAAACGGGGCGACAATGAGCAGTTCTTC; CDR3: CSVKRGDNEQFF; size: -; J: TRBJ2-1; D: -; V: TRBV29-1
DNA: TGTGCCTGGTCGATCGGGGCAGGGGTCGGCGAGCAGTACTTC; CDR3: CAWSIGAGVGEQYF; size: -; J: TRBJ2-7; D: -; V: TRBV30
DNA: TGCAGCGTTGAATACAGGGGAGGGAACTACGAGCAGTACTTC; CDR3: CSVEYRGGNYEQYF; size: -; J: TRBJ2-7; D: -; V: TRBV29-1
DNA: TGTGCCAGTAGTACACCGGGACAGGTTAATGAAAAACTGTTTTTT; CDR3: CASSTPGQVNEKLFF; size: -; J: TRBJ1-4; D: TRBD1; V: TRBV19
DNA: TGTGCCAGCAGTTCCTCGGTTGAGGGGACTTCGCCTAATGAAAAACTGTTTTTT; CDR3: CASSSSVEGTSPNEKLFF; size: -; J: TRBJ1-4; D: -; V: TRBV28
DNA: TGTGCCATCAGTGAGTCGAATTTGTACGAGCAGTACTTC; CDR3: CAISESNLYEQYF; size: -; J: TRBJ2-7; D: -; V: TRBV10-3
DNA: TGTGCCAGCAGTTCCCCAACGCGAGGGGGATTTTTTCAAGAGACCCAGTACTTC; CDR3: CASSSPTRGGFFQETQYF; size: -; J: TRBJ2-5; D: -; V: TRBV28
DNA: TGTGCCAGCAGTGAGGGACAGGGCGCCCAAGAGACCCAGTACTTC; CDR3: CASSEGQGAQETQYF; size: -; J: TRBJ2-5; D: TRBD1; V: TRBV9
DNA: TGTGCCAGCACCGTGGGGACCTACGAGCAGTACTTC; CDR3: CASTVGTYEQYF; size: -; J: TRBJ2-7; D: -; V: TRBV5-6
DNA: TGTGCCAGCAGCTTAGTGGGGACGGGACCCTACGAGCAGTACTTC; CDR3: CASSLVGTGPYEQYF; size: -; J: TRBJ2-7; D: -; V: TRBV7-9
DNA: TGTGCCAGCAGCCACTCGGGGATAGCGGGAAACACCGGGGAGCTGTTTTTT; CDR3: CASSHSGIAGNTGELFF; size: once; J: TRBJ2-2; D: TRBD2; V: TRBV13
DNA: TGTGCCAGCAGTTTACCCTCCGGGGGCCGGCTCGACTCCTACAATGAGCAGTTCTTC; CDR3: CASSLPSGGRLDSYNEQFF; size: -; J: TRBJ2-1; D: -; V: TRBV27
DNA: TGCGCCAGCAGCCAAGGGTGGGGGGAGGACCAAGAGACCCAGTACTTC; CDR3: CASSQGWGEDQETQYF; size: -; J: TRBJ2-5; D: -; V: TRBV4-1
DNA: TGTGCCAGCAGTTACTTGGGGACTAGCAGGTACGAGCAGTACTTC; CDR3: CASSYLGTSRYEQYF; size: -; J: TRBJ2-7; D: TRBD2; V: TRBV6-6
DNA: TGTGCCATCAGTGAGTTGCCCGGCGCAGGCTCATATGGCTACACCTTC; CDR3: CAISELPGAGSYGYTF; size: -; J: TRBJ1-2; D: -; V: TRBV10-3
DNA: TGCGCCAGCAGCTTGGCTTCAGAACAGGGGCAGTTCTTC; CDR3: CASSLASEQGQFF; size: -; J: TRBJ2-1; D: -; V: TRBV5-1
DNA: TGTGCCTGGAGTGTTGGGGGGAACACTGAAGCTTTCTTT; CDR3: CAWSVGGNTEAFF; size: -; J: TRBJ1-1; D: -; V: TRBV30
DNA: TGTGCCAGCAGTTTGGGATACAATGAGCAGTTCTTC; CDR3: CASSLGYNEQFF; size: -; J: TRBJ2-1; D: -; V: TRBV27
DNA: TGCGCCAGCAGCCAAGATTTTGGCGGGGCTAAATATCAGCCCCAGCATTTT; CDR3: CASSQDFGGAKYQPQHF; size: -; J: TRBJ1-5; D: -; V: TRBV4-3
DNA: TGTGCCAGCAGCCCCTGGCTAGCGGGAGAGGATGAGCAGTTCTTC; CDR3: CASSPWLAGEDEQFF; size: -; J: TRBJ2-1; D: TRBD2; V: TRBV7-6
DNA: TGTGCCAGCAGTGCCCTCGACAGGCCGATGAACACTGAAGCTTTCTTT; CDR3: CASSALDRPMNTEAFF; size: -; J: TRBJ1-1; D: -; V: TRBV27